The T cell receptor beta chain under discussion was sequenced for a study of OX40 agonist ivuxolimab in advanced cancers. Overall study: Melanoma, hepatocellular carcinoma, head and neck or renal cell cancer occurred in dose-escalation patients. Three dose-escalation patients had partial responses: one with hepatocellular carcinoma and two with cutaneous melanoma. Study-wide results and caveats: At 0.1-3.0 mg/kg, partial responders had clonal expansion among the lowest observed. Clonal expansion from baseline to week 6 occurred in both CD4+ and CD8+ T cells.

Points on this clone: Its antigen is as yet unknown.

This CDR3 region has 12 residues. Trimming pared 2 bases from V and 6 bases from J, leaving 4 bases between. The germline V gene encodes CDR1 SGHTA and CDR2 FQGNSA. Libraries were prepared by immunoSEQ multiplex PCR; TCRdb keeps only in-frame clonotypes and omits some of them. Of 43,000 or so clones listed, around 88% are singletons. The source is an adult with an advanced solid tumor such as melanoma, head and neck, liver or kidney cancer. The chain employs TRBV7-2 and TRBJ2-2, with D hard to call. Sequences were derived from CD4+ or CD8+ T cells sorted from blood, sampled in a trial of the OX40 agonist ivuxolimab. The CDR3: CASSLFPGELFF. The CDR3 bases are TGTGCCAGCAGCTTATTCCCCGGGGAGCTGTTTTTT.